This entry features one T cell receptor (beta chain) sequence. The antigen is not known. Germline V lookup: CDR1 SGHDT, CDR2 YYEEEE. V trimming: 5 bases; J trimming: 1 base; junction bases outside the gene matches: 7. The CDR3 is 18 residues long. This sample is drawn from a study of cytomegalovirus exposure and HLA in healthy donors. Assay used: immunoSEQ multiplex PCR; TCRdb lists only in-frame clones, some missing. The table includes roughly 260,000 clones, more than 75% detected once. Notes on the study in general: Some TCR beta chains (164 of them) were listed as cytomegalovirus-associated. Subsequent analysis found a tendency for first-cohort TCR clusters to co-occur within the 120 or so validation repertoires.

This TCR was sampled from a man aged 18 to 35 in good health and CMV-seronegative. V is TRBV5-6 and J is TRBJ2-1, with 15 nucleotides matching TRBD2. The sequencing sample was made of PBMCs. This chain's CDR3 is CASRKGTSGRKSYNEQFF. The DNA for the CDR3 is TGTGCCAGCAGGAAGGGGACTAGCGGGAGGAAGTCCTACAATGAGCAGTTCTTC.